What follows are 23 T cell receptor beta chains derived from one specimen sequenced in a study of response to subunit inactivated influenza vaccine. TCRdb re-derived calls from the RT-PCR reads in MiXCR, one entry per CDR3 protein. This sample has about 570,000 distinct CDR3 sequences, with approximately 10% found just once. These data were likewise used in another study, on T cells expressing NK-cell markers. Turning to that study: TCR beta cDNA was made by 5'RACE template switching with UMIs.

This specimen consisted of PBMCs from blood, obtained on the day of vaccination. These receptors originate from a man in his fifties who received an inactivated influenza vaccine.

The chain links TRBV4-3 to TRBJ2-6; D might be TRBD1 or TRBD2, each matching 5 bases. Trimming took off 1 base at V and 7 bases at J, with 11 bases between the two ends. The germline V gene has CDR1 LGHNA and CDR2 YSLEER. CDR3 length: 15 amino acids. The CDR3: CASSQADGGANVLTF. DNA for the CDR3: TGCGCCAGCAGCCAAGCAGATGGGGGAGCCAACGTCCTGACTTTC.

This clonotype was seen a handful of times. The chain links TRBV12-3 or TRBV12-4 to TRBJ1-1, with 9 bases aligning to TRBD1. CDR3 length: 13 amino acids. The J segment lost 6 bases and the V segment lost 6 bases, leaving 5 bases of the junction unmatched. The DNA for the CDR3 is TGTGCCAGCAGACAGGGGGCCGCGGCTGAAGCTTTCTTT. Protein: CASRQGAAAEAFF.

This clonotype was seen ten or more times. This chain links TRBV5-1 with TRBJ2-1; D gene uncertain. Germline values: CDR1 SGHRS, CDR2 YFSETQ. The CDR3 runs to 15 residues. Trimming pared 2 bases from V and 0 bases from J, leaving 9 bases between. The chain's CDR3 is CASSFDPSSYNEQFF. CDR3 in DNA: TGCGCCAGCAGCTTCGACCCCAGCTCCTACAATGAGCAGTTCTTC.

This clonotype showed up many times. The J gene is TRBJ2-2, the V gene TRBV6-1; possible D gene TRBD2, 5 bases. Germline CDR1 and CDR2: MNHNS and SASEGT. The germline V and J ends were trimmed by 4 bases and 2 bases, with 8 bases remaining between them. This CDR3 is 14 amino acids long. In DNA form, the CDR3 reads TGTGCCAGCAGTGTGGACTTAAACACCGGGGAGCTGTTTTTT. It is translated as CASSVDLNTGELFF.

The chain links TRBV20-1 to TRBJ2-6, with D unclear. CDR1 and CDR2 from the germline V gene are DFQATT and SNEGSKA (reference sequence). The V gene lost 6 bases and the J gene lost 0 bases, with 6 bases spanning the gap. This CDR3 contains 13 residues. CDR3 in DNA: TGCAGTGCCCAGTACTCTGGGGCCAACGTCCTGACTTTC. Translation: CSAQYSGANVLTF.

V is TRBV7-2 and J is TRBJ2-5; 7 bases fit TRBD1. CDR1 is SGHTA and CDR2 is FQGNSA in the germline V gene. Trimming at V came to 2 bases and at J to 3 bases, leaving 3 bases not matched to a gene. CDR3 size: 14 residues. The CDR3 sequence is CASSLMGQKETQYF. The CDR3, as DNA: TGTGCCAGCAGCTTAATGGGACAGAAAGAGACCCAGTACTTC.

This clonotype was counted ten times or more. J is TRBJ2-1 and V is TRBV7-8; the match to TRBD2 covers 8 bases. The germline V gene has CDR1 SGHVS and CDR2 FQNEAQ. This CDR3 contains 18 residues. Unmatched junction bases numbered 18, after V lost 5 bases and J lost 6 bases. The CDR3: CASSPTGSSGRALNEQFF. The CDR3 region has the DNA TGTGCCAGCAGCCCCACGGGGTCGTCCGGGAGGGCCCTCAATGAGCAGTTCTTC.

V is TRBV6-2 or TRBV6-3 and J is TRBJ2-7, with 7 bases aligning to TRBD2. Trimming at V came to 6 bases and at J to 2 bases, leaving 10 bases not matched to a gene. CDR1 is MNHEY, CDR2 SVGEGT, per germline. The CDR3 loop spans 15 amino acids. The CDR3 loop reads CASRLSSGGTYEQYF. The CDR3 DNA is TGTGCCAGCAGACTCTCTAGCGGAGGAACCTACGAGCAGTACTTC.

This clonotype has at least ten counts. V usage is TRBV6-1 and J usage is TRBJ1-3; 8 bases align to TRBD1. The length of the CDR3 is 17 residues. CDR1 MNHNS and CDR2 SASEGT come from the germline V gene. J gave up 3 bases and V 6 bases, and 13 bases lay outside the gene matches. For the CDR3, the DNA is TGTGCCAGCAGAGCAGACCGGGACAGGAGAGTTGGAAACACCATATATTTT. It encodes CASRADRDRRVGNTIYF.

This clonotype was counted only a few times. The chain employs TRBV28 and TRBJ2-1; D remains ambiguous. V was trimmed by 7 bases and J by 0 bases, leaving 19 bases between them. CDR1 MDHEN and CDR2 SYDVKM come from the germline V gene. The CDR3 consists of 17 residues. CDR3 DNA: TGTGCCAGCAAGCGCGATTGGGCTAAAAGCTCCTACAATGAGCAGTTCTTC. It codes for CASKRDWAKSSYNEQFF.

The rearrangement uses TRBV5-1 and TRBJ1-1, with a tentative D call TRBD1 (5 bases). Germline V gives CDR1 SGHRS, CDR2 YFSETQ. This CDR3 is built from 13 residues. V lost 3 bases, J lost 6 bases, and 12 bases lay in between. The CDR3 DNA follows: TGCGCCAGCAGCTGGGCGGGGACCTCTGAAGCTTTCTTT. Translated, it gives CASSWAGTSEAFF.

The rearrangement links TRBV4-2 to TRBJ1-1; D unresolved. V lost 1 base and J 1 base, leaving 10 bases between the germline ends. The CDR3 loop spans 15 amino acids. Germline lookup yields CDR1 LGHNA and CDR2 YNFKEQ. In DNA form, the CDR3 reads TGTGCCAGCAGCCAAGGGCCAGGATGGAACACTGAAGCTTTCTTT. As protein: CASSQGPGWNTEAFF.

This clonotype was recorded once. V is TRBV7-2 and J is TRBJ2-2, with D unclear. Trimming cost V 1 base and J 0 bases, with 9 bases left between them. The CDR3 contains 16 residues. Germline V gene data show CDR1 as SGHTA and CDR2 as FQGNSA. CDR3 DNA sequence: TGTGCCAGCAGCTTAGTCCCGGCGGCGAACACCGGGGAGCTGTTTTTT. Translation: CASSLVPAANTGELFF.

This clonotype has ten or more counts. The chain recombines TRBV7-3 with TRBJ2-1; 7 bases are shared with TRBD2. The CDR3 totals 17 residues. The V gene end was trimmed by 5 bases and the J gene end by 8 bases; junction bases not matched to a gene: 18. Looked up from germline, CDR1 is SGHTA and CDR2 is FQGTGA. The CDR3 DNA is TGTGCCAGCAGCGAGACCCCCCTAGCGGAGGAGGGTTATGAGCAGTTCTTC. Its translation is CASSETPLAEEGYEQFF.

This clonotype has at least ten counts. The chain combines TRBV5-1 with TRBJ2-1; weak D call: TRBD1 (6 bases). With 3 bases removed from V and 5 bases from J, the gap between germline ends came to 12 bases. Per germline, CDR1 SGHRS and CDR2 YFSETQ. The CDR3 covers 14 residues. This CDR3 is CASSSQGVNNEQFF. Written as DNA, the CDR3 is TGCGCCAGCAGCTCACAGGGTGTTAACAATGAGCAGTTCTTC. The full variable domain, in which reference TRBV5-1 and TRBJ2-1 provide the parts outside the CDR3, is KAGVTQTPRYLIKTRGQQVTLSCSPISGHRSVSWYQQTPGQGLQFLFEYFSETQRNKGNFPGRFSGRQFSNSRSEMNVSTLELGDSALYLCASSSQGVNNEQFFGPGTRLTVL.

This clonotype was observed a handful of times. The rearrangement joins TRBV12-3 or TRBV12-4 to TRBJ1-6, with a tentative D call TRBD1 (6 bases). Trimming pared 5 bases from V and 10 bases from J, leaving 12 bases between. The CDR3 is 13 amino acids. The CDR3 here is CASSARDTSPLHF. The CDR3 DNA follows: TGTGCCAGCAGTGCCAGGGACACCTCACCCCTCCACTTT.

This clonotype was detected only a few times. The junction differs from germline at one of its ends, possibly a read error. V gene TRBV7-2 combines with J gene TRBJ2-2; 11 nucleotides line up with TRBD1. CDR1 and CDR2 (germline): SGHTA, FQGNSA. This CDR3 has 14 residues. The CDR3, as DNA: TGTGGCAGCCGCCGGGACAGGGGGACCGGGGAGCTGTTTTTT. It translates to CGSRRDRGTGELFF.

The V call is TRBV5-1, the J call TRBJ2-2; D is ambiguous. The CDR3 has 16 residues. Germline CDR1 is SGHRS and CDR2 is YFSETQ. Trimming shortened V by 2 bases and J by 4 bases, and 15 bases separated the two germline ends. The CDR3 is CASSFRPGSRTGELFF. The CDR3 coding sequence is TGCGCCAGCAGCTTTCGGCCGGGCAGCCGCACCGGGGAGCTGTTTTTT. The whole variable domain, remainder taken from reference TRBV5-1 and TRBJ2-2, is KAGVTQTPRYLIKTRGQQVTLSCSPISGHRSVSWYQQTPGQGLQFLFEYFSETQRNKGNFPGRFSGRQFSNSRSEMNVSTLELGDSALYLCASSFRPGSRTGELFFGEGSRLTVL.

The sample holds a few counts of this clonotype. The rearrangement uses TRBV7-9 and TRBJ2-5; D unresolved. CDR3 length equals 14 residues. Germline-derived CDR1 and CDR2 are SEHNR and FQNEAQ (reference sequence). V was trimmed by 8 bases and J by 4 bases, leaving 17 bases between them. In DNA form, the CDR3 reads TGTGCCAGCTGTCCAAGCGACCCTCGAGAGACCCAGTACTTC. This gives the protein CASCPSDPRETQYF.

This clonotype was counted at least ten times. The J gene is TRBJ2-1, the V gene TRBV18; D may be TRBD1 (7 bases). The germline V and J ends were trimmed by 1 base and 5 bases, with 15 bases remaining between them. The germline V gene has CDR1 KGHSH and CDR2 LQKENI. The CDR3 runs to 16 residues. CDR3 protein: CASSPQARGDNNEQFF. CDR3 DNA sequence: TGTGCCAGCTCACCACAAGCCAGGGGGGATAACAATGAGCAGTTCTTC.

The sample holds a few counts of this clonotype. The rearrangement uses TRBV7-9 and TRBJ2-5; weak D call: TRBD2 (5 bases). The CDR3 runs to 12 residues. Trimming removed 11 bases from V and 5 bases from J, with 15 bases in between. Germline V gives CDR1 SEHNR, CDR2 FQNEAQ (reference sequence). The DNA of the CDR3 is TGTGCCGGAGGTCGCCAGTCGGAGACCCAGTACTTC. Protein product: CAGGRQSETQYF.

This clonotype has a handful of counts. This sequence joins TRBV20-1 and TRBJ2-2; D remains unclear. This CDR3 comprises 14 residues. V gave up 0 bases and J gave up 4 bases, with 9 bases separating them. Looked up from germline, CDR1 is DFQATT and CDR2 is SNEGSKA (reference sequence). CDR3 in amino acids: CSARDLRVTGELFF. For the CDR3, the DNA is TGCAGTGCTAGAGATCTACGGGTCACCGGGGAGCTGTTTTTT.

This clonotype was counted between two and nine times. This chain connects TRBV28 to TRBJ2-2; D tentatively reads TRBD1 or TRBD2 (5 bases each). The length of the CDR3 is 15 residues. V gave up 4 bases and J gave up 5 bases, with 14 bases separating them. Germline CDR1 and CDR2: MDHEN and SYDVKM. The CDR3 reads CASSSGQGETGELFF. The CDR3 DNA sequence: TGTGCCAGCAGTTCGGGGCAGGGAGAAACCGGGGAGCTGTTTTTT.